This entry is about one TCR beta chain. The antigen is not known. Clones were read by immunoSEQ multiplex PCR, and TCRdb kept only the in-frame ones, dropping some. The profile shows 70,000 or so clones, around 91% of them singletons. This specimen belongs to a study of OX40 agonist ivuxolimab in advanced cancers. Study findings and constraints: Near-lowest levels of clonal expansion characterized partial responders at 0.1-3.0 mg/kg. At doses 0.1 to 3.0 mg/kg, CD4+ and CD8+ clones expanded.

Germline CDR1 is SNHLY and CDR2 is FYNNEI. The V gene end was trimmed by 9 bases and the J gene end by 1 base; junction bases not matched to a gene: 5. This CDR3 is built from 13 residues. Sequences were derived from CD4+ or CD8+ T cells sorted from blood, sampled in a trial of the OX40 agonist ivuxolimab. The sequence was obtained from an adult with an advanced solid tumor such as melanoma, head and neck, liver or kidney cancer. The chain links TRBV2 to TRBJ1-1; 7 bases map to TRBD1. CDR3 amino acids: CARVTGSNTEAFF. CDR3 bases: TGTGCCAGAGTGACAGGGTCGAACACTGAAGCTTTCTTT.